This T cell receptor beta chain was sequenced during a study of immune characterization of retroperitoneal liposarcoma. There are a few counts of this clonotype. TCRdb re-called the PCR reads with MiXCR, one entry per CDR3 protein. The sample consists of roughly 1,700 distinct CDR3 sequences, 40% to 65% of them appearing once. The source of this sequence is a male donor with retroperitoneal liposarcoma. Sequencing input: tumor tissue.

The CDR3 nucleotides are TGTGCCAGCAGTTACCTGTGGAGCTCCTACGAGCAGTACTTC. Translation gives CASSYLWSSYEQYF. The chain has TRBV6-6 and TRBJ2-1, with D hard to call. The J call is uncertain, as TRBJ2-7 better fits the DNA end. The CDR3 is 14 amino acids. Looked up from germline, CDR1 is MNHNY and CDR2 is SVGAGI (reference sequence).